What follows is one T cell receptor beta chain and its context. The data stem from a study of blood T cell repertoires in COVID-19. About the research overall: Acute and convalescent COVID-19 samples came from the United States, Italy and Spain. From T cells, B-cell-depleted T cells, or PBMCs came the material, which was cDNA or gDNA.

The V gene's germline CDR1 is SGHRS and CDR2 YFSETQ. Trimming cost V 1 base and J 1 base, with 9 bases left between them. The CDR3 spans 14 residues. Recruits, aged about 18 to 100 years, lived in roughly 22 US areas. Participant-given clinical history determined each cohort assignment. Sequencing was performed with immunoSEQ multiplex PCR; in TCRdb, only in-frame clones are kept and a portion is missing. The sample has fewer than 300,000 clones, 80% to 95% seen once. The sequencing sample was made of PBMCs or T cells enriched from blood (not recorded which). The clonotype was recovered from a woman in her 30s who had recovered from COVID-19. The chain has TRBV5-1 and TRBJ2-7; the D is unclear. Here the CDR3 reads CASSLTDPSYEQYF. CDR3 DNA sequence: TGCGCCAGCAGCTTGACAGATCCTTCCTACGAGCAGTACTTC. The complete variable domain, with remaining parts taken from reference TRBV5-1 and TRBJ2-7, reads KAGVTQTPRYLIKTRGQQVTLSCSPISGHRSVSWYQQTPGQGLQFLFEYFSETQRNKGNFPGRFSGRQFSNSRSEMNVSTLELGDSALYLCASSLTDPSYEQYFGPGTRLTVT.